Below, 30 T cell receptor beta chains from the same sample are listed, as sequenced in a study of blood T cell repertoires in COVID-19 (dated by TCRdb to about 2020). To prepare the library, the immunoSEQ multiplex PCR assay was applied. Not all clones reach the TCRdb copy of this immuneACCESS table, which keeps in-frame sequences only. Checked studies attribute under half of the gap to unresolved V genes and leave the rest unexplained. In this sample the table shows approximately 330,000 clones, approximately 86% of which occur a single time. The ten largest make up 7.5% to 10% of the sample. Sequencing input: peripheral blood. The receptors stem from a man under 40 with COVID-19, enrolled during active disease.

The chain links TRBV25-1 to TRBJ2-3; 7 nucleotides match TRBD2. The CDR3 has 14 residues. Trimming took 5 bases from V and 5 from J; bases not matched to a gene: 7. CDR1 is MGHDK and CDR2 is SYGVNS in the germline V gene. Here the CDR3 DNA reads TGTGCCAGCAGTTATGACGGGGAGGGAGATACGCAGTATTTT. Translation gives CASSYDGEGDTQYF.

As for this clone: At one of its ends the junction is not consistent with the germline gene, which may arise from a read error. CDR3 in amino acids: CASSPAGTSGSSHNEQFF. The DNA of the CDR3 is TGTGCCAGCAGCCCAGCGGGGACTAGCGGGAGCTCCCACAATGAGCAGTTCTTC. The chain links TRBV7-9 to TRBJ2-1, with 14 bases aligning to TRBD2. Looked up from germline, CDR1 is SEHNR and CDR2 is FQNEAQ (reference sequence). The CDR3 length is 18 residues. The complete variable domain, with remaining parts taken from reference TRBV7-9 and TRBJ2-1, reads DTGVSQNPRHKITKRGQNVTFRCDPISEHNRLYWYRQTLGQGPEFLTYFQNEAQLEKSRLLSDRFSAERPKGSFSTLEIQRTEQGDSAMYLCASSPAGTSGSSHNEQFFGPGTRLTVL.

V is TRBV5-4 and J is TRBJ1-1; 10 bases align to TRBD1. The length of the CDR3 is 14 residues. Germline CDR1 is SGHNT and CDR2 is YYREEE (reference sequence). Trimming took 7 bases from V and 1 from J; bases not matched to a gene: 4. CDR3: CASPRQGANTEAFF. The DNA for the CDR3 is TGTGCCAGCCCCAGACAGGGGGCGAACACTGAAGCTTTCTTT.

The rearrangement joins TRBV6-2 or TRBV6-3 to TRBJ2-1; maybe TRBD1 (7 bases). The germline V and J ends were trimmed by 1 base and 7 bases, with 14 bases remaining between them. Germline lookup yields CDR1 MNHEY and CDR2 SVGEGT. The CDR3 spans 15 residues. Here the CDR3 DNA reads TGTGCCAGCAGTTACTGGGCAGGGGGAGGTAATGAGCAGTTCTTC. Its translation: CASSYWAGGGNEQFF.

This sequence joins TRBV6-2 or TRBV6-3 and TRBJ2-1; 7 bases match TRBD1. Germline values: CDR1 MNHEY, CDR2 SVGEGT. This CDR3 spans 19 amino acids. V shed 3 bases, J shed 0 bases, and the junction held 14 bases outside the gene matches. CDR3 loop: CASSYDRERGQSSYNEQFF. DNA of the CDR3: TGTGCCAGCAGTTATGACAGGGAAAGAGGTCAAAGCTCCTACAATGAGCAGTTCTTC.

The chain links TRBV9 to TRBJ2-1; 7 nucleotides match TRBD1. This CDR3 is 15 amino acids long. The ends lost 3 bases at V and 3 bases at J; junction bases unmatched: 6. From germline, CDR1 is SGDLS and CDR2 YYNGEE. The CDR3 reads CASSETGTFYNEQFF. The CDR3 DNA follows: TGTGCCAGCAGCGAGACAGGGACCTTCTACAATGAGCAGTTCTTC.

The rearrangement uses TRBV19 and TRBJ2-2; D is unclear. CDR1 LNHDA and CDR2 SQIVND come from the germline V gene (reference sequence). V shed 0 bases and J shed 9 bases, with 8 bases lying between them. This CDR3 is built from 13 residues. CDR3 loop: CASSIDPQRELFF. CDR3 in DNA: TGTGCCAGTAGTATAGACCCCCAAAGGGAGCTGTTTTTT.

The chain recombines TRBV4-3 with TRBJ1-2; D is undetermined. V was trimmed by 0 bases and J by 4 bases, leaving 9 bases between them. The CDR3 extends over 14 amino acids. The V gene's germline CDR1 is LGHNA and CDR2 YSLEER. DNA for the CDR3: TGCGCCAGCAGCCAAGACGGGAAACTCTATGGCTACACCTTC. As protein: CASSQDGKLYGYTF.

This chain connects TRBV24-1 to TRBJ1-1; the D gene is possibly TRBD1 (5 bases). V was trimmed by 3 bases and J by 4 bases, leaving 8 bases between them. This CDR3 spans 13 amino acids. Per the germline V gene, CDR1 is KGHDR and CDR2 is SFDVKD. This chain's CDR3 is CATSDAGVTEAFF. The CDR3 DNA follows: TGTGCCACCAGTGATGCGGGGGTCACTGAAGCTTTCTTT.

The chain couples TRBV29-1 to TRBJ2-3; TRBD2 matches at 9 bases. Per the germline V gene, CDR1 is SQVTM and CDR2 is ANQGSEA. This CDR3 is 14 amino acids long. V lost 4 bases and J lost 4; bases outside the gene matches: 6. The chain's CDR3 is CSVGAGGPPDTQYF. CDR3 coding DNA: TGCAGCGTTGGGGCGGGGGGGCCACCAGATACGCAGTATTTT.

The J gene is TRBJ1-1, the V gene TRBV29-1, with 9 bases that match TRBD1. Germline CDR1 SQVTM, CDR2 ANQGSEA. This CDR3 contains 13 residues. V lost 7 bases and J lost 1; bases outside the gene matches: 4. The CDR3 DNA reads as TGCAGCGCTAGGACAGGGGCGAACACTGAAGCTTTCTTT. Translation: CSARTGANTEAFF.

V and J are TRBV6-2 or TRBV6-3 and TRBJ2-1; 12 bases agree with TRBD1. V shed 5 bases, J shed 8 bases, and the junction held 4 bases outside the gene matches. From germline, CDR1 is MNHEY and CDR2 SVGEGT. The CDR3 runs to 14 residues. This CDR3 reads CASSGTGGSDEQFF. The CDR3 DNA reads TGTGCCAGCAGTGGGACAGGGGGCTCTGATGAGCAGTTCTTC.

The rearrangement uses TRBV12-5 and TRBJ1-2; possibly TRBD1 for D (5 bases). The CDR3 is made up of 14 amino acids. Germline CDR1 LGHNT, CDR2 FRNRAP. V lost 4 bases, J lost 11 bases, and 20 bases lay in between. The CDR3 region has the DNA TGTGCTAGTGGTTCAGAATACGGGGCGGAGGGGTACACCTTC. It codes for CASGSEYGAEGYTF.

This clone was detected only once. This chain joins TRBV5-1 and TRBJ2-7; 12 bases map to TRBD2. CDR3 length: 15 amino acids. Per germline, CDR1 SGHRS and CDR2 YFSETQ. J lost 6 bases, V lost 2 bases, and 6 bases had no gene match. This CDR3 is CASSFLAGGPGEQYF. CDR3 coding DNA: TGCGCCAGCAGCTTCCTAGCGGGAGGGCCTGGCGAGCAGTACTTC. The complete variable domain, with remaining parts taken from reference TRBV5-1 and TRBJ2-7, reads KAGVTQTPRYLIKTRGQQVTLSCSPISGHRSVSWYQQTPGQGLQFLFEYFSETQRNKGNFPGRFSGRQFSNSRSEMNVSTLELGDSALYLCASSFLAGGPGEQYFGPGTRLTVT.

CDR3 nucleotides: TGTGCCATCAGACCCGGGACAGGGGGAAGGGACACTGAAGCTTTCTTT. As protein: CAIRPGTGGRDTEAFF. The gene calls are TRBV10-3 and TRBJ1-1, with 11 positions matching TRBD1. The CDR3 length is 16 residues. CDR1 ENHRY and CDR2 SYGVKD come from the germline V gene. With V trimmed by 6 bases and J by 3 bases, 9 bases remained unmatched.

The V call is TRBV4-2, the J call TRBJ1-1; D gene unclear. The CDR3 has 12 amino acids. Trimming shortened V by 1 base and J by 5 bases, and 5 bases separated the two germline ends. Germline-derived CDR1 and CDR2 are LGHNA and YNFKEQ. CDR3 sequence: CASSQGSTEAFF. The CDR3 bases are TGTGCCAGCAGCCAAGGGAGTACTGAAGCTTTCTTT.

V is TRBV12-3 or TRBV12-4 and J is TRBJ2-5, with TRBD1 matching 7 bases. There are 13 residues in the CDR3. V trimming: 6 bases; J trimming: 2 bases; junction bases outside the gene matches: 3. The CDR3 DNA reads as TGTGCCAGCAGCAGACAGGGACAAGAGACCCAGTACTTC. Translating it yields CASSRQGQETQYF.

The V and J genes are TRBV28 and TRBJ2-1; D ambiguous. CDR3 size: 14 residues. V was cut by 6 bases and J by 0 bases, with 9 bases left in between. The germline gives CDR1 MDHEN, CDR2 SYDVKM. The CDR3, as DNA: TGTGCCAGCAGCCCGCCGCGCTCCTACAATGAGCAGTTCTTC. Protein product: CASSPPRSYNEQFF.

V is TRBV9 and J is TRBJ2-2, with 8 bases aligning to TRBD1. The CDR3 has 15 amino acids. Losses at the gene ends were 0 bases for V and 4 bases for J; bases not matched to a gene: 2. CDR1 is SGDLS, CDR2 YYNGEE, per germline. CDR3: CASSVAGGSTGELFF. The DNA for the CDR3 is TGTGCCAGCAGCGTAGCAGGGGGCAGCACCGGGGAGCTGTTTTTT.

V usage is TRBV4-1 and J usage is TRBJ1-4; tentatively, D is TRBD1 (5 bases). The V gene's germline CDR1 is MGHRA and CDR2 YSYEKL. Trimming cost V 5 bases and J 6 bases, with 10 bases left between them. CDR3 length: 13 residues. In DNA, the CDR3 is TGCGCCAGCAGCGGCAGGGAGGATGAAAAACTGTTTTTT. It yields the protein CASSGREDEKLFF.

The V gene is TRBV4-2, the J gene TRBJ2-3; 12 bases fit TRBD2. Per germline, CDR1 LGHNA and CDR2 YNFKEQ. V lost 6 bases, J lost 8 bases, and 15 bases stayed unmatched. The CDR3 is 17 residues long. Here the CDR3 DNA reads TGTGCCAGCAGTCAGTTCCGGACTAGCGGGATCCTTGTTACGCAGTATTTT. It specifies CASSQFRTSGILVTQYF.

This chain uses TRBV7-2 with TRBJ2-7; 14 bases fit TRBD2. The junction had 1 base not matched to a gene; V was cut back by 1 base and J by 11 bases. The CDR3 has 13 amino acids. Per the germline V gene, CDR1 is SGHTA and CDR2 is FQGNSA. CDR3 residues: CASSLGLAGGKYF. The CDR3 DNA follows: TGTGCCAGCAGCTTAGGACTAGCGGGAGGGAAGTACTTC.

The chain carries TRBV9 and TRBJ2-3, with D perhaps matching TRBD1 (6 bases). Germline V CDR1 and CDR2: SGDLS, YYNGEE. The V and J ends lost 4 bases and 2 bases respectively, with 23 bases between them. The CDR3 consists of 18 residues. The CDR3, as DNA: TGTGCCAGCAGCTCCGCCTTCCCAGGACAGTTTACCACAGATACGCAGTATTTT. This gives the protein CASSSAFPGQFTTDTQYF.

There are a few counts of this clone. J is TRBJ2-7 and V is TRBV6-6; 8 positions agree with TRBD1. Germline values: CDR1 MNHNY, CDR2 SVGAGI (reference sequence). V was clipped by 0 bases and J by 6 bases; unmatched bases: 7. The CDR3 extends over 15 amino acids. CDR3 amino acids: CASSYSSGTGGEQYF. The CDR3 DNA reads TGTGCCAGCAGTTACTCGAGTGGGACAGGAGGCGAGCAGTACTTC.

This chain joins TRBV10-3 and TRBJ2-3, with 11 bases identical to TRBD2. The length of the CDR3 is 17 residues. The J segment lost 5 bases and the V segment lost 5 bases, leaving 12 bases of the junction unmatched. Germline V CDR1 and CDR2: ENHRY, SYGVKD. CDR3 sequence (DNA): TGTGCCATCAGTCCACACCCTCCGGGACTAGCGGAAGATACGCAGTATTTT. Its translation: CAISPHPPGLAEDTQYF.

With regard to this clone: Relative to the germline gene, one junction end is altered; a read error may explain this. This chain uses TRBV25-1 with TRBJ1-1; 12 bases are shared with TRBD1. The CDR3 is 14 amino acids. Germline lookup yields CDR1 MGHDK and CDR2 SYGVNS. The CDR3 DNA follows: TGTGCCAGCAGTGCCACGGGACAGGGGGCTGAGGCTTTCTTT. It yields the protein CASSATGQGAEAFF.

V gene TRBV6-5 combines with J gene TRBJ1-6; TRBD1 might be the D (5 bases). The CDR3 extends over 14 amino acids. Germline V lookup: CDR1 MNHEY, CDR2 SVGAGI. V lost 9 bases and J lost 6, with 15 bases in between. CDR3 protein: CASRGTVVNSPLHF. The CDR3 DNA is TGTGCCAGTCGGGGGACCGTCGTTAATTCACCCCTCCACTTT.

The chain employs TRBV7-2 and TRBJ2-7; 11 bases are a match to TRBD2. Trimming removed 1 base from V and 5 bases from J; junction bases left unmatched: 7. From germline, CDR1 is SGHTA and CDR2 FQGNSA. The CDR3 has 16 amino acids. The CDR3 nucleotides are TGTGCCAGCAGCTTAGTCCCACTAGCGGGGGCCCACGAGCAGTACTTC. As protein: CASSLVPLAGAHEQYF.

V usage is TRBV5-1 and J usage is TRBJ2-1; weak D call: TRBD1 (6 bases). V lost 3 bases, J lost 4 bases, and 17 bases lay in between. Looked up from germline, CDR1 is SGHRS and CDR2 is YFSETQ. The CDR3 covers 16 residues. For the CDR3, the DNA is TGCGCCAGCAGCTCCACCGGGACACCCGATTACAATGAGCAGTTCTTC. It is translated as CASSSTGTPDYNEQFF.

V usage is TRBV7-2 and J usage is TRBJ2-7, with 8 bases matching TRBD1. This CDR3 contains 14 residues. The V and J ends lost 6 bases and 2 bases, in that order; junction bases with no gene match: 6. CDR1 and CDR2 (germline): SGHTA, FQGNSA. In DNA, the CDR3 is TGTGCCAGCAGGACCGGGACAGGACCCTACGAGCAGTACTTC. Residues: CASRTGTGPYEQYF.